This TCR beta chain was identified in a study of blood T cell repertoires in COVID-19. Participants reported their clinical history, and cohort assignment relied on those reports. Data came from immunoSEQ multiplex PCR; TCRdb stores just in-frame clones and leaves some out. The data show 300,000 to 400,000 clones, with over 75% seen just once and approximately 1% held by the top ten. This clone was recorded once. V lost 1 base, J lost 0 bases, and 12 bases lay in between. The CDR3 contains 16 residues. CDR1 SGHTA and CDR2 FQGNSA come from the germline V gene. Sequencing was performed on PBMCs or T cells enriched from blood (not recorded which). This sequence joins TRBV7-2 and TRBJ1-1; D is possibly TRBD1 (5 bases). The source of this sequence is a woman between 25 and 40 years old with acute COVID-19. The CDR3 spells CASSLVGLNMNTEAFF. The CDR3 DNA is TGTGCCAGCAGCTTAGTGGGGCTTAACATGAACACTGAAGCTTTCTTT.